A selection of T cell receptor beta chains follows, all from one sample in a study of cytomegalovirus exposure and HLA in healthy donors. TCRdb's copy holds only in-frame clones and misses some; the assay was immunoSEQ multiplex PCR. Counted here are under 200,000 clones, approximately 81% occurring once; the ten biggest clones make up 2.5%. The sequenced material came from PBMCs. The receptors were gathered from a man aged 30 to 45 in good health and CMV-seropositive. Each CDR3 is given with its conserved first and last residue. D genes are given only for firm matches. Some rows have no size entry. The others give once, few or many, or a class for an expanded clone.

CDR3 protein	CDR3 DNA	clone size	D gene	V gene	J gene
CATSRPGSESDTQYF	TGTGCCACCAGCAGACCGGGTTCTGAATCAGATACGCAGTATTTT	-	-	TRBV15	TRBJ2-3
CASSPLRRETGELFF	TGTGCCAGCAGCCCACTACGGCGGGAGACCGGGGAGCTGTTTTTT	-	TRBD2	TRBV7-2	TRBJ2-2
CASSPAGGNEQFF	TGCGCCAGCAGCCCAGCGGGAGGCAATGAGCAGTTCTTC	-	TRBD2	TRBV4-1	TRBJ2-1
CASSQGAGARVETQYF	TGCGCCAGCAGCCAAGGCGCAGGGGCGCGGGTAGAGACCCAGTACTTC	-	-	TRBV4-3	TRBJ2-5
CASSVGWDREVGEQFF	TGTGCCAGTAGTGTCGGATGGGACAGGGAGGTTGGTGAGCAGTTCTTC	-	TRBD1	TRBV19	TRBJ2-1
CASSPGLASLQETQYF	TGTGCCAGTAGTCCGGGACTAGCGTCTCTCCAAGAGACCCAGTACTTC	-	TRBD2	TRBV19	TRBJ2-5
CASSDFGTGPEAFF	TGTGCCAGCAGTGATTTTGGAACAGGGCCTGAAGCTTTCTTT	-	-	TRBV25-1	TRBJ1-1
CASSQGASTDTQYF	TGTGCCAGCAGCCAGGGGGCGAGCACAGATACGCAGTATTTT	once	TRBD1	TRBV11-2	TRBJ2-3
CASSADRPTGNTIYF	TGTGCCAGCAGCGCCGACAGGCCTACTGGAAACACCATATATTTT	-	-	TRBV9	TRBJ1-3
CASSLAGMQAFF	TGCGCCAGCAGCTTGGCGGGGATGCAGGCTTTCTTT	-	-	TRBV5-1	TRBJ1-1
CSSSSSGTYYEQYF	TGTTCCAGCAGCTCTAGCGGGACCTACTACGAGCAGTACTTC	-	TRBD2	TRBV7-9	TRBJ2-7
CASSPGQGSYNEQFF	TGTGCCAGCAGCCCCGGACAGGGGTCCTACAATGAGCAGTTCTTC	-	TRBD1	TRBV11-3	TRBJ2-1
CASSTSGTGGPQPQHF	TGTGCCAGCAGCACGTCCGGGACAGGGGGCCCTCAGCCCCAGCATTTT	-	TRBD1	TRBV7-9	TRBJ1-5
CASSLVTGSGNTIYF	TGTGCCAGCAGCTTAGTAACAGGCTCTGGAAACACCATATATTTT	-	-	TRBV7-6	TRBJ1-3
CASSFGQRNQPQHF	TGTGCTAGCAGCTTCGGACAGCGTAATCAGCCCCAGCATTTT	-	-	TRBV7-7	TRBJ1-5
CASSYGASGELFF	TGCGCCAGCAGCTATGGGGCGTCCGGGGAGCTGTTTTTT	few	-	TRBV5-1	TRBJ2-2
CASSPGQGANTEAFF	TGTGCCAGCTCACCCGGACAGGGGGCGAACACTGAAGCTTTCTTT	-	TRBD1	TRBV18	TRBJ1-1
CASSLNRGRAFF	TGTGCCAGCAGTCTCAACAGGGGGCGAGCTTTCTTT	-	TRBD1	TRBV27	TRBJ1-1